This TCR beta chain comes out of a study of cytomegalovirus exposure and HLA in healthy donors. The overall study: Earlier results showed approximately 120 million unique TCR beta sequences derived from roughly 180 million T cells. There were about 85 million unique TCRs (from HLA-typed donors) in an early data release.

Losses at the gene ends were 7 bases for V and 5 bases for J; bases not matched to a gene: 5. Germline CDR1 MNHNS, CDR2 SASEGT. The CDR3 runs to 15 residues. Study-level findings and limits: Later examination showed HLA-associated TCR beta chains had greater clonal expansion than equally common others. V- and J-gene trimming of TCR beta was linked (in a later analysis) to a missense DCLRE1C variant.

Comments on this clone: Antigen: not known.

PCR primers comprised 60 Vbeta and 13 Jbeta primers. Clones were sequenced by immunoSEQ multiplex PCR, and TCRdb holds only the in-frame ones, with some missing. The table has roughly 120,000 clones, 8% to 9.5% seen once; the top ten hold 5% to 7%. The rearrangement uses TRBV6-1 and TRBJ2-5; 15 nucleotides agree with TRBD2. This clonotype originated in a middle-aged man in good health and CMV-seronegative. The sequenced sample was PBMCs. For the CDR3, the DNA is TGTGCCAGCAACCACGGACTAGCGGGAGGGGAGACCCAGTACTTC. It translates to CASNHGLAGGETQYF.